What follows are 6 T cell receptor beta chains derived from one specimen sequenced in a study of OX40 agonist ivuxolimab in advanced cancers. The method was immunoSEQ multiplex PCR; TCRdb's version includes in-frame clones alone and lacks a portion of them. The sample holds 80,000 to 95,000 clones, about 91% seen once. Source: CD4+ or CD8+ T cells sorted from blood, taken in a trial of the OX40 agonist ivuxolimab. The receptors derive from an adult with an advanced solid tumor such as melanoma, head and neck, liver or kidney cancer.

The DNA of the CDR3 is TGTGCCAGCAGCGTAGGTCCCCCGGGCACCGGGGAGCTGTTTTTT. This codes for CASSVGPPGTGELFF. This chain links TRBV9 with TRBJ2-2, with D unresolved. V was trimmed by 0 bases and J by 4 bases, leaving 10 bases between them. CDR1 and CDR2 from the germline V gene are SGDLS and YYNGEE. CDR3 length: 15 residues. Full variable domain (rest looked up from reference TRBV9 and TRBJ2-2): DSGVTQTPKHLITATGQRVTLRCSPRSGDLSVYWYQQSLDQGLQFLIQYYNGEERAKGNILERFSAQQFPDLHSELNLSSLELGDSALYFCASSVGPPGTGELFFGEGSRLTVL.

The chain links TRBV18 to TRBJ2-7, with 8 bases fitting TRBD2. The CDR3 has 14 amino acids. Losses at the gene ends were 3 bases for V and 7 bases for J; bases not matched to a gene: 8. The germline V gene has CDR1 KGHSH and CDR2 LQKENI. The CDR3 DNA is TGTGCCAGCTCACCGCGGGGGGACCGAGAGGAGCAGTACTTC. Translated, it gives CASSPRGDREEQYF.

Sample share makes this clone medium-sized. V and J are TRBV19 and TRBJ2-2, with TRBD1 matching 7 bases. The CDR3 extends over 15 amino acids. V dropped 6 bases and J dropped 3; count of bases not matched to a gene: 7. Germline CDR1 reads LNHDA; CDR2 reads SQIVND (reference sequence). CDR3 residues: CASRSGTEYTGELFF. The CDR3 DNA reads as TGTGCCAGTAGGTCCGGGACAGAATACACCGGGGAGCTGTTTTTT.

The chain uses TRBV23-1 and TRBJ2-4; no reliable D call. TRBV23-1 is noted as an ORF with a role that remains uncertain. This CDR3 is built from 20 residues. Trimming removed 0 bases at V and 0 bases at J, with 21 bases between. CDR3 nucleotide sequence: TGCGCCAGCAGTCAATCGGGGAAGGCCGCTGGCGCCCAAGCCAAAAACATTCAGTACTTC. Amino acid sequence: CASSQSGKAAGAQAKNIQYF.

The chain has TRBV14 and TRBJ1-2; D unclear. V was cut by 1 base and J by 4 bases, with 10 bases left in between. The germline V gene encodes CDR1 SGHDN and CDR2 FVKESK. CDR3 size: 14 residues. CDR3 residues: CASSQGANSYGYTF. The CDR3 DNA sequence: TGTGCCAGCAGCCAAGGAGCCAACTCCTATGGCTACACCTTC. Combining the CDR3 with reference TRBV14 and TRBJ1-2 gives the whole variable domain EAGVTQFPSHSVIEKGQTVTLRCDPISGHDNLYWYRRVMGKEIKFLLHFVKESKQDESGMPNNRFLAERTGGTYSTLKVQPAELEDSGVYFCASSQGANSYGYTFGSGTRLTVV.

J is TRBJ1-3 and V is TRBV28; 7 bases are a match to TRBD1. The CDR3 is made up of 13 amino acids. Germline V CDR1 and CDR2: MDHEN, SYDVKM. V was clipped by 5 bases and J by 9 bases; unmatched bases: 7. The chain's CDR3 is CASSLGQALTIYF. The CDR3 nucleotides read TGTGCCAGCAGTCTCGGACAGGCCCTCACCATATATTTT.